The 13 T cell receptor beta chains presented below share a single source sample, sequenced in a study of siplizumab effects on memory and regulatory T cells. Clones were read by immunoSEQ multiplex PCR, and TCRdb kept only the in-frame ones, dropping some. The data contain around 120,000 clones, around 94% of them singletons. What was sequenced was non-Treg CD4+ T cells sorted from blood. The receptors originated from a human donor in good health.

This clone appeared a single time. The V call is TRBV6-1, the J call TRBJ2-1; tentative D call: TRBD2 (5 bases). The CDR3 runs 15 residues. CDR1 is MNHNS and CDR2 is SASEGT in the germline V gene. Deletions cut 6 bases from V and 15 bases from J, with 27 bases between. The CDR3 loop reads CASRERGTGLGVPFF. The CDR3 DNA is TGTGCCAGCAGAGAACGGGGAACGGGTCTGGGAGTGCCGTTCTTC.

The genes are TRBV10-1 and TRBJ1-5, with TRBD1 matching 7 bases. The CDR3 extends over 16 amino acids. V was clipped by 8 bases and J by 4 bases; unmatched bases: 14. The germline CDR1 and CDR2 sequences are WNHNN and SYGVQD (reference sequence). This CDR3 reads CASQVGPRGINQPQHF. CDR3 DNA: TGCGCCAGCCAGGTGGGCCCCAGGGGGATTAATCAGCCCCAGCATTTT.

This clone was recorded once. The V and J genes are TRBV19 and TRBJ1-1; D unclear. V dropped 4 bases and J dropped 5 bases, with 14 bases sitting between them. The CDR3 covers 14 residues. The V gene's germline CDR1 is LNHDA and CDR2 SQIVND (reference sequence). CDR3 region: CASSSGTSETEAFF. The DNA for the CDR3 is TGTGCCAGTAGTAGTGGAACCTCGGAGACTGAAGCTTTCTTT. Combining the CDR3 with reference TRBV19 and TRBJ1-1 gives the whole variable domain DGGITQSPKYLFRKEGQNVTLSCEQNLNHDAMYWYRQDPGQGLRLIYYSQIVNDFQKGDIAEGYSVSREKKESFPLTVTSAQKNPTAFYLCASSSGTSETEAFFGQGTRLTVV.

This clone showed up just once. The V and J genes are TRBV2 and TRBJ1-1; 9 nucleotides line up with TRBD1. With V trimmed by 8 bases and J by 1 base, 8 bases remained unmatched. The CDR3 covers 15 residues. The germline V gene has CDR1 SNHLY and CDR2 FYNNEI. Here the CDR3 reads CASGGQGIRNTEAFF. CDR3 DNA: TGTGCCAGCGGCGGACAGGGGATAAGGAACACTGAAGCTTTCTTT. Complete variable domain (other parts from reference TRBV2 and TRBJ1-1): EPEVTQTPSHQVTQMGQEVILRCVPISNHLYFYWYRQILGQKVEFLVSFYNNEISEKSEIFDDQFSVERPDGSNFTLKIRSTKLEDSAMYFCASGGQGIRNTEAFFGQGTRLTVV.

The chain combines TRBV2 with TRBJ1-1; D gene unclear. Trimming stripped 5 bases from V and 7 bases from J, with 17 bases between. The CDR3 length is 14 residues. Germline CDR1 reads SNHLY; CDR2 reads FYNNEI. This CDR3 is CASSSEVAGVEAFF. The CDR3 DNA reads TGTGCCAGCAGTTCGGAAGTCGCCGGGGTTGAAGCTTTCTTT.

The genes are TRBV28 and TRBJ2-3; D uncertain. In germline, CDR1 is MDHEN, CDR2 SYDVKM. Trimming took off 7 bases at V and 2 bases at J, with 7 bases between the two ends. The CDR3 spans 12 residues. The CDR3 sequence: CASTSPTDTQYF. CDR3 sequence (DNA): TGTGCCAGCACTTCCCCCACAGATACGCAGTATTTT.

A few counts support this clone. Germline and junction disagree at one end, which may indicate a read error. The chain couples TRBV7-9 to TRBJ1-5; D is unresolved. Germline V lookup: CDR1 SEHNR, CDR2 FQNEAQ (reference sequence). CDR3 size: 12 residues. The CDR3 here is CASSLTDQTQHF. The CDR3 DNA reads TGTGCCAGCAGCCTAACCGATCAGACCCAGCATTTT.

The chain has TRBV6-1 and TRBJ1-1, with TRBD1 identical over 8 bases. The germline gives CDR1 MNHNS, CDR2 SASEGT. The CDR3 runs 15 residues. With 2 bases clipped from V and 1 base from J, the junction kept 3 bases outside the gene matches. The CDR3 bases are TGTGCCAGCAGTGAAAGGACAGGGACGAACACTGAAGCTTTCTTT. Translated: CASSERTGTNTEAFF.

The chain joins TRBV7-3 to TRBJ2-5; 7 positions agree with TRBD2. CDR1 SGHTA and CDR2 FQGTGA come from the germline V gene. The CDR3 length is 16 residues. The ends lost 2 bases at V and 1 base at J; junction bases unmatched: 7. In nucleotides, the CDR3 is TGTGCCAGCAGCTTAGATCGGGGAGGGACCCAAGAGACCCAGTACTTC. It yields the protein CASSLDRGGTQETQYF.

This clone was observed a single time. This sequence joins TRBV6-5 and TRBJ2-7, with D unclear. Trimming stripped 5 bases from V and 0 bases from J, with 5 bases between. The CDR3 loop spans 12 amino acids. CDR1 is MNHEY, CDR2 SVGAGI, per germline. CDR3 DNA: TGTGCCAGCAGTCGGACCTCCTACGAGCAGTACTTC. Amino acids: CASSRTSYEQYF.

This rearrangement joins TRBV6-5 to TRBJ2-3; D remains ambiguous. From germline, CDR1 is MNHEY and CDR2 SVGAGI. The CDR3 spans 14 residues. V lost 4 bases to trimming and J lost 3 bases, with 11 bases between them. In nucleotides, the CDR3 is TGTGCCAGCAGTTTATTGGTTGGTACAGATACGCAGTATTTT. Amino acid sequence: CASSLLVGTDTQYF.

DNA of the CDR3: TGTGCCAGCAAGGGCCTCGGGACTGAAGCTTTCTTT. Translation gives CASKGLGTEAFF. The chain is built from TRBV2 and TRBJ1-1; no firm D call. CDR1 SNHLY and CDR2 FYNNEI come from the germline V gene. V gave up 7 bases and J gave up 5 bases, with 11 bases separating them. The CDR3 is made up of 12 amino acids.

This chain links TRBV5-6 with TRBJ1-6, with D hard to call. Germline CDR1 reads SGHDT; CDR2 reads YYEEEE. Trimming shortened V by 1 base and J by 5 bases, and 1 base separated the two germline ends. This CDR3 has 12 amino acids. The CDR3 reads CASSLNNSPLHF. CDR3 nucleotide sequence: TGTGCCAGCAGCTTGAATAATTCACCCCTCCACTTT.